The 31 T cell receptor beta chains presented below share a single source sample, sequenced in a study of human T cells and chemical hapten exposure. Indicated time point: patch test 2, 6 weeks after DPC sensitization. Treatment defined: therapeutic diphenylcyclopropenone sensitization with weekly scalp DPC. TCRdb re-called the RACE reads through MiXCR, storing one row per CDR3 protein. The repertoire has a few hundred thousand distinct CDR3 sequences, around 6% of them found once; the top ten carry roughly 5.4%. Sample: whole blood, taken in connection with sensitization to the hapten diphenylcyclopropenone (DPC). The receptors come from a woman between 18 and 29 years old with alopecia areata. Some clones in this sample may be carry-over from other donors' samples.

This clonotype was recorded once. The CDR3 reads CASSLGDRASDTQYF. The CDR3 DNA is TGTGCCAGCAGTTTAGGGGACAGGGCCTCAGATACGCAGTATTTT. This chain links TRBV12-3 or TRBV12-4 with TRBJ2-3; TRBD1 matches 9 bases. The V gene end was trimmed by 1 base and the J gene end by 4 bases; junction bases not matched to a gene: 3. The CDR3 contains 15 residues.

This clonotype occurred a few times. V usage is TRBV20-1 and J usage is TRBJ1-2, with 7 bases fitting TRBD1. CDR3 length: 14 amino acids. Germline V gives CDR1 DFQATT, CDR2 SNEGSKA (reference sequence). J lost 7 bases, V lost 5 bases, and 13 bases had no gene match. Here the CDR3 DNA reads TGCAGTGCTGCCCGACAGGGAAGCACGAGTGGCTACACCTTC. This codes for CSAARQGSTSGYTF.

A few counts support this clonotype. The gene calls are TRBV20-1 and TRBJ2-3; D unclear. Trimming removed 5 bases from V and 5 bases from J, with 5 bases in between. Germline values: CDR1 DFQATT, CDR2 SNEGSKA (reference sequence). CDR3 length: 10 residues. The CDR3 loop is CSAAVDTQYF. In nucleotides, the CDR3 is TGCAGTGCTGCCGTAGATACGCAGTATTTT.

This clonotype showed up just a few times. This chain links TRBV6-6 with TRBJ2-7; D ambiguous. Trimming cost V 0 bases and J 7 bases, with 13 bases left between them. The CDR3 is 14 amino acids. CDR1 is MNHNY, CDR2 SVGAGI, per germline (reference sequence). The CDR3 DNA reads TGTGCCAGCAGTTACTCCCCTAGAGGATCGGAGCAGTACTTC. Translation gives CASSYSPRGSEQYF.

The chain uses TRBV12-3 or TRBV12-4 and TRBJ2-7, with unresolved D. The CDR3 consists of 11 residues. Trimming removed 6 bases at V and 5 bases at J, with 8 bases between. The CDR3 reads CASRLLDEQYF. CDR3 DNA: TGTGCCAGCAGACTTCTTGACGAGCAGTACTTC.

This clonotype turned up a few times. The V call is TRBV19, the J call TRBJ1-5; D uncertain. V was trimmed by 1 base and J by 0 bases, leaving 7 bases between them. The CDR3 has 15 residues. Germline CDR1 is LNHDA and CDR2 is SQIVND (reference sequence). The CDR3 loop is CASSIVPYSNQPQHF. In nucleotides, the CDR3 is TGTGCCAGTAGTATAGTACCCTATAGCAATCAGCCCCAGCATTTT.

The chain carries TRBV4-2 and TRBJ2-1; the match to TRBD2 covers 14 bases. The ends lost 4 bases at V and 7 bases at J; junction bases unmatched: 9. The CDR3 consists of 17 residues. The germline gives CDR1 LGHNA, CDR2 YNFKEQ. The CDR3 protein is CASSRSVGTSGGNEQFF. CDR3 DNA sequence: TGTGCCAGCAGCCGCTCCGTGGGGACTAGCGGGGGTAATGAGCAGTTCTTC.

The table lists this clonotype with many counts. The chain has TRBV25-1 and TRBJ1-2; D might be TRBD1 (5 bases). The V end lost 2 bases, the J end lost 1 base, and 11 bases lay between the germline ends. CDR1 and CDR2 from the germline V gene are MGHDK and SYGVNS. There are 15 residues in the CDR3. CDR3 region: CASSEGQGFNYGYTF. The CDR3 bases are TGTGCCAGCAGTGAAGGCCAGGGATTTAACTATGGCTACACCTTC.

This clonotype was detected a few times. The chain combines TRBV5-1 with TRBJ1-1; no definite D call. The CDR3 spans 11 residues. V lost 0 bases and J lost 8, with 5 bases in between. CDR1 and CDR2 from the germline V gene are SGHRS and YFSETQ. CDR3 nucleotides: TGCGCCAGCAGCTTGGAACAGGAAGCTTTCTTT. Amino acid sequence: CASSLEQEAFF.

The V call is TRBV18, the J call TRBJ2-6; D call uncertain. The CDR3 covers 15 residues. CDR1 is KGHSH and CDR2 is LQKENI in the germline V gene. V lost 1 base and J lost 4, with 8 bases in between. The CDR3 reads CASSPLSDGANVLTF. The DNA for the CDR3 is TGTGCCAGCTCACCACTTTCGGACGGGGCCAACGTCCTGACTTTC. Full variable domain (remainder filled in from reference TRBV18 and TRBJ2-6): NAGVMQNPRHLVRRRGQEARLRCSPMKGHSHVYWYRQLPEEGLKFMVYLQKENIIDESGMPKERFSAEFPKEGPSILRIQQVVRGDSAAYFCASSPLSDGANVLTFGAGSRLTVL.

CDR3: CASSSGELFF. In DNA form, the CDR3 reads TGTGCCAGCAGTTCCGGGGAGCTGTTTTTT. The J gene is TRBJ2-2, the V gene TRBV12-3 or TRBV12-4, with D unresolved. The germline V and J ends were trimmed by 4 bases and 6 bases, with 0 bases remaining between them. The CDR3 is 10 amino acids.

This clonotype was recorded at least ten times. The chain joins TRBV7-9 to TRBJ2-7; no firm D call. Trimming took off 1 base at V and 2 bases at J, with 15 bases between the two ends. The germline CDR1 and CDR2 sequences are SEHNR and FQNEAQ (reference sequence). The CDR3 is 16 amino acids. This CDR3 reads CASSLEYGPTPYEQYF. CDR3 bases: TGTGCCAGCAGCTTAGAGTATGGGCCAACCCCCTACGAGCAGTACTTC.

In DNA form, the CDR3 reads TGTGCCAGCAGCTTAATTCAGTTTTTATTATTGTGGACCGGGGAGCTGTTTTTT. Its translation: CASSLIQFLLLWTGELFF. This chain links TRBV7-3 with TRBJ2-2; D not resolved. V was pared by 1 base and J by 5 bases, with 20 bases between. Germline CDR1 reads SGHTA; CDR2 reads FQGTGA. The CDR3 consists of 18 residues.

This clonotype came up many times. The chain joins TRBV3-1 to TRBJ2-3, with D possibly TRBD2 on 5 matching bases. V lost 2 bases to trimming and J lost 3 bases, with 9 bases between them. CDR1 is LGHDT and CDR2 is YNNKEL in the germline V gene (reference sequence). The CDR3 has 14 amino acids. CDR3 sequence: CASSQPSGTDTQYF. In DNA form, the CDR3 reads TGTGCCAGCAGCCAACCTTCGGGGACAGATACGCAGTATTTT.

This clonotype was counted many times. The rearrangement uses TRBV20-1 and TRBJ1-1; TRBD1 agrees at 10 bases. V was clipped by 4 bases and J by 5 bases; unmatched bases: 7. The CDR3 contains 14 residues. From germline, CDR1 is DFQATT and CDR2 SNEGSKA (reference sequence). The CDR3, as DNA: TGCAGTGCTACCGGGACAGGGGTGTTTACTGAAGCTTTCTTT. Translation: CSATGTGVFTEAFF.

On this clonotype itself: The CDR3 does not end in the conserved phenylalanine or tryptophan, so this is likely a read error. The rearrangement joins TRBV7-9 to TRBJ2-1, with TRBD2 identical over 8 bases. Germline V gene data show CDR1 as SEHNR and CDR2 as FQNEAQ (reference sequence). The CDR3 loop spans 15 amino acids. J gave up 3 bases and V 5 bases, and 6 bases lay outside the gene matches. The CDR3 region has the DNA TGTGCCAGCAGCCCCCAAAGCGGGGGCTACAATGAGCAGTTCCTC. It specifies CASSPQSGGYNEQFL.

This clonotype has a handful of counts. The chain uses TRBV6-2 or TRBV6-3 and TRBJ1-4; D is uncertain. CDR1 and CDR2 from the germline V gene are MNHEY and SVGEGT. The CDR3 consists of 17 residues. V gave up 5 bases and J gave up 6 bases, with 22 bases separating them. DNA of the CDR3: TGTGCCAGCAGTCCGTCATACTCGTCCTGGAACGATGAAAAACTGTTTTTT. Encoded protein: CASSPSYSSWNDEKLFF.

The gene calls are TRBV19 and TRBJ2-5, with TRBD1 matching over 9 bases. The J segment lost 5 bases and the V segment lost 3 bases, leaving 7 bases of the junction unmatched. CDR1 LNHDA and CDR2 SQIVND come from the germline V gene (reference sequence). This CDR3 region has 15 residues. CDR3 loop: CASSIPGTGMETQYF. The CDR3 DNA reads as TGTGCCAGTAGTATTCCCGGGACAGGGATGGAGACCCAGTACTTC.

This clonotype was seen many times. The chain links TRBV7-3 to TRBJ1-1, with a weak D call TRBD1 (5 bases). CDR1 is SGHTA and CDR2 is FQGTGA in the germline V gene. Deletions cut 5 bases from V and 1 base from J, with 11 bases between. This CDR3 region has 14 residues. CDR3 amino acids: CASSPAQGNTEAFF. In DNA form, the CDR3 reads TGTGCCAGCAGCCCAGCCCAGGGGAACACTGAAGCTTTCTTT.

The rearrangement links TRBV3-1 to TRBJ1-1; no definite D call. The CDR3 is 16 residues long. Between the trimmed V and J ends, which lost 4 bases and 0 bases, there was a span of 15 bases. CDR1 and CDR2 from the germline V gene are LGHDT and YNNKEL (reference sequence). The CDR3, as DNA: TGTGCCAGCAGCCCTTTACGGGTCGTCCTGAACACTGAAGCTTTCTTT. This codes for CASSPLRVVLNTEAFF.

This clonotype appeared a few times. This chain joins TRBV6-5 and TRBJ1-1; TRBD1 matches at 7 bases. Germline V gives CDR1 MNHEY, CDR2 SVGAGI. This CDR3 has 11 amino acids. The V segment lost 6 bases and the J segment 11 bases; nucleotides outside the gene matches: 6. Written as DNA, the CDR3 is TGTGCCAGCAGATCCCAGGGGGAGGCTTTCTTT. It translates to CASRSQGEAFF.

The V call is TRBV27, the J call TRBJ2-1; a weak D match, TRBD2 (6 bases). CDR3 size: 13 residues. Germline V gives CDR1 MNHEY, CDR2 SMNVEV (reference sequence). Trimming left V 7 bases short and J 9 bases short, with 16 bases between. The CDR3 loop reads CASTTTSIGEQFF. The DNA of the CDR3 is TGTGCCAGCACCACGACTAGTATCGGTGAGCAGTTCTTC.

This clonotype came up many times. CDR3 DNA: TGTGCCAGCAGCTTAAGTATGGGGGTAAAAGCTTTCTTT. Translation: CASSLSMGVKAFF. This chain joins TRBV5-4 and TRBJ1-1, with D perhaps TRBD1 (5 bases). Germline lookup yields CDR1 SGHNT and CDR2 YYREEE (reference sequence). Trimming removed 2 bases at V and 9 bases at J, with 14 bases between. The CDR3 is made up of 13 amino acids. Looking up the rest from reference TRBV5-4 and TRBJ1-1 gives the full variable domain: ETGVTQSPTHLIKTRGQQVTLRCSSQSGHNTVSWYQQALGQGPQFIFQYYREEENGRGNFPPRFSGLQFPNYSSELNVNALELDDSALYLCASSLSMGVKAFFGQGTRLTVV.

The chain combines TRBV2 with TRBJ1-6; possibly TRBD1 for D (5 bases). The CDR3 extends over 15 amino acids. CDR1 and CDR2 from the germline V gene are SNHLY and FYNNEI. Trimming cost V 3 bases and J 7 bases, with 13 bases left between them. In nucleotides, the CDR3 is TGTGCCAGCAGTGAGGGAAGGCAGGGAAATTCACCCCTCCACTTT. As protein: CASSEGRQGNSPLHF.

The chain employs TRBV4-1 and TRBJ1-5; no clear D. V was cut by 1 base and J by 1 base, with 8 bases left in between. CDR1 is MGHRA, CDR2 YSYEKL, per germline. The CDR3 totals 15 residues. The CDR3 reads CASSQVPGSNQPQHF. The CDR3 coding sequence is TGCGCCAGCAGCCAAGTACCGGGGAGCAATCAGCCCCAGCATTTT.

The chain uses TRBV29-1 and TRBJ2-1; D not certain. The germline V gene has CDR1 SQVTM and CDR2 ANQGSEA. V gave up 6 bases and J gave up 5 bases, with 8 bases separating them. CDR3 length equals 11 residues. CDR3 sequence: CSVPRNNEQFF. CDR3 nucleotides: TGCAGCGTCCCCAGGAACAATGAGCAGTTCTTC.

This chain uses TRBV6-2 or TRBV6-3 with TRBJ1-5; D ambiguous. The germline V gene has CDR1 MNHEY and CDR2 SVGEGT. V gave up 3 bases and J gave up 2 bases, with 14 bases separating them. The CDR3 runs to 16 residues. The CDR3 DNA sequence: TGTGCCAGCAGTTATCTGAGTGGGGTGGGCAATCAGCCCCAGCATTTT. This encodes CASSYLSGVGNQPQHF.

This clonotype was picked up many times. The J gene is TRBJ1-3, the V gene TRBV6-6; D uncertain. This CDR3 comprises 17 residues. Per germline, CDR1 MNHNY and CDR2 SVGAGI (reference sequence). The V and J ends lost 10 bases and 0 bases respectively, with 22 bases between them. CDR3 DNA: TGTGCCACCATGCCTGTCGGCTGGTTAAGCTCTGGAAACACCATATATTTT. Encoded protein: CATMPVGWLSSGNTIYF.

This clonotype was seen ten or more times. The chain uses TRBV6-2 or TRBV6-3 and TRBJ1-5; 7 positions match TRBD1. This CDR3 has 16 amino acids. From germline, CDR1 is MNHEY and CDR2 SVGEGT. The ends lost 2 bases at V and 5 bases at J; junction bases unmatched: 9. In DNA form, the CDR3 reads TGTGCCAGCAGTTACAGCGGGACAGCCTTCGATCAGCCCCAGCATTTT. It encodes CASSYSGTAFDQPQHF.

This chain uses TRBV7-2 with TRBJ2-1; the match to TRBD2 covers 13 bases. Germline values: CDR1 SGHTA, CDR2 FQGNSA. V dropped 5 bases and J dropped 7; count of bases not matched to a gene: 11. This CDR3 region has 17 residues. This chain's CDR3 is CASSPNILAGGRNEQFF. The CDR3 DNA reads TGTGCCAGCAGCCCTAATATACTAGCGGGGGGGCGTAATGAGCAGTTCTTC.

The rearrangement uses TRBV6-2 or TRBV6-3 and TRBJ2-3, with D possibly being TRBD2 (6 bases). Germline V gene lookup returns CDR1 MNHEY and CDR2 SVGEGT. V lost 2 bases and J 5 bases, leaving 17 bases between the germline ends. The CDR3 covers 16 residues. The CDR3 region is CASSYLSGRTVDTQYF. CDR3 bases: TGTGCCAGCAGTTACCTCTCGGGGAGGACTGTAGATACGCAGTATTTT.